A single sample is the source of the 19 T cell receptor beta chains below, sequenced in a study of early T cells in non-severe SARS-CoV-2 infection (dated by TCRdb to 2020 to 2022). Libraries were made using 5' RACE. Sequencing used a NextSeq 500. TCRdb ran its own pipeline on the public reads, namely fastp trimming at Q25 and MiXCR clone calling, and kept in-frame beta chains. One record per CDR3 amino acid sequence lists the most common genes and DNA. In this sample the table shows approximately 18,000 distinct CDR3 sequences, more than 4.5% of which occur a single time. Jointly, the top ten make up over 5% of the sample. Sequenced: whole blood. All receptors come from an adult who was a healthcare worker with PCR-confirmed SARS-CoV-2 infection or an uninfected control (not recorded which).

This clonotype was observed many times. The V gene is TRBV21-1, the J gene TRBJ2-7; whether TRBD2, the table's D call, matches the DNA was not checked. TRBV21-1 is annotated as a pseudogene. There are 15 residues in the CDR3. The CDR3 reads CASSKDERESHEQYF. The CDR3 nucleotides read TGTGCCAGCAGCAAAGATGAGCGGGAGTCCCACGAGCAGTACTTC.

This clonotype was picked up many times. The rearrangement uses TRBV4-1 and TRBJ1-6; D may be TRBD1 (5 bases). The CDR3 runs to 18 residues. Germline V gives CDR1 MGHRA, CDR2 YSYEKL. Trimming took 1 base from V and 0 from J, leaving 13 bases between them. The CDR3 spells CASSQVSTASSYNSPLHF. The CDR3 DNA sequence: TGCGCCAGCAGCCAAGTATCGACAGCAAGCTCCTATAATTCACCCCTCCACTTT.

The J gene is TRBJ1-1, the V gene TRBV7-2; D unresolved. CDR3 length: 13 amino acids. Germline CDR1 SGHTA, CDR2 FQGNSA. V was trimmed by 1 base and J by 1 base, leaving 4 bases between them. CDR3 residues: CASSLGANTEAFF. Written as DNA, the CDR3 is TGTGCCAGCAGCTTAGGAGCGAACACTGAAGCTTTCTTT.

This clonotype came up many times. The chain couples TRBV12-5 to TRBJ2-1; 10 positions agree with TRBD2. CDR3 length equals 16 residues. The germline V gene has CDR1 LGHNT and CDR2 FRNRAP. V dropped 5 bases and J dropped 9; count of bases not matched to a gene: 13. The CDR3 nucleotides are TGTGCTAGTGGTGACAGCGGGAGGGCCCGTATTGGTGAGCAGTTCTTC. Protein sequence: CASGDSGRARIGEQFF. Full variable domain (rest looked up from reference TRBV12-5 and TRBJ2-1): DARVTQTPRHKVTEMGQEVTMRCQPILGHNTVFWYRQTMMQGLELLAYFRNRAPLDDSGMPKDRFSAEMPDATLATLKIQPSEPRDSAVYFCASGDSGRARIGEQFFGPGTRLTVL.

This clonotype came up many times. CDR3 residues: CSVPASSGRAIGTQYF. CDR3 DNA: TGCAGCGTCCCAGCCTCTAGCGGGAGGGCCATCGGGACCCAGTACTTC. This chain connects TRBV29-1 to TRBJ2-5, with 12 bases that match TRBD2. In germline, CDR1 is SQVTM, CDR2 ANQGSEA. Germline trimming cut 6 bases from V and 7 bases from J; bases unmatched to any gene: 15. The CDR3 covers 16 residues.

This clonotype was seen many times. The CDR3 coding sequence is TGCAGTGCTCGGTCGGTAGACAAGGACCTACAAGAGACCCAGTACTTC. Translated, it gives CSARSVDKDLQETQYF. This chain joins TRBV20-1 and TRBJ2-5; D is ambiguous. The CDR3 has 16 amino acids. V lost 5 bases to trimming and J lost 2 bases, with 21 bases between them. CDR1 and CDR2 (germline): DFQATT, SNEGSKA (reference sequence).

The rearrangement links TRBV7-9 to TRBJ2-3; D is uncertain. CDR1 and CDR2 (germline): SEHNR, FQNEAQ (reference sequence). V lost 5 bases and J lost 4, with 13 bases in between. The CDR3 loop spans 14 amino acids. The chain's CDR3 is CASSLIETPDTQYF. DNA for the CDR3: TGTGCCAGCAGCCTGATAGAGACCCCAGATACGCAGTATTTT. Looking up the rest from reference TRBV7-9 and TRBJ2-3 gives the full variable domain: DTGVSQNPRHKITKRGQNVTFRCDPISEHNRLYWYRQTLGQGPEFLTYFQNEAQLEKSRLLSDRFSAERPKGSFSTLEIQRTEQGDSAMYLCASSLIETPDTQYFGPGTRLTVL.

This clonotype was detected only a few times. CDR3 in amino acids: CASSPLAGTGDTQYF. CDR3 DNA sequence: TGTGCCAGCAGTCCACTAGCGGGGACGGGAGATACGCAGTATTTT. The chain carries TRBV6-5 and TRBJ2-3; TRBD2 matches 10 bases. CDR1 and CDR2 from the germline V gene are MNHEY and SVGAGI. The CDR3 loop spans 15 amino acids. Losses at the gene ends were 5 bases for V and 5 bases for J; bases not matched to a gene: 7.

There are many counts of this clonotype. The chain combines TRBV30 with TRBJ1-4, with D possibly TRBD1 on 5 matching bases. Germline loops: CDR1 GTSNPN, CDR2 SVGIG (reference sequence). CDR3 length: 15 amino acids. V lost 5 bases and J 3 bases, leaving 16 bases between the germline ends. Written as DNA, the CDR3 is TGTGCCTGGGGCATTACAGGTTCAGCTAATGAAAAACTGTTTTTT. It codes for CAWGITGSANEKLFF.

This clonotype was counted a few times. The chain uses TRBV4-1 and TRBJ2-1; D uncertain. The CDR3 runs 13 residues. The V end was cut by 2 bases, the J end by 3 bases, with 5 bases between. The V gene's germline CDR1 is MGHRA and CDR2 YSYEKL. In DNA, the CDR3 is TGCGCCAGCAGCCAACGCGGCTACAATGAGCAGTTCTTC. This codes for CASSQRGYNEQFF.

In its sample, this clonotype was seen a few times. This sequence joins TRBV9 and TRBJ1-1, with D unresolved. Germline CDR1 reads SGDLS; CDR2 reads YYNGEE. V lost 0 bases, J lost 0 bases, and 6 bases lay in between. The CDR3 has 14 residues. CDR3 nucleotides: TGTGCCAGCAGCGTAGAACCGATGAACACTGAAGCTTTCTTT. The encoded protein is CASSVEPMNTEAFF. Supplemented by reference TRBV9 and TRBJ1-1, the full variable domain reads DSGVTQTPKHLITATGQRVTLRCSPRSGDLSVYWYQQSLDQGLQFLIQYYNGEERAKGNILERFSAQQFPDLHSELNLSSLELGDSALYFCASSVEPMNTEAFFGQGTRLTVV.

This clonotype was counted ten times or more. The rearrangement joins TRBV19 to TRBJ2-6, with a weak D call TRBD1 (6 bases). Trimming took 7 bases from V and 0 from J, leaving 13 bases between them. The V gene's germline CDR1 is LNHDA and CDR2 SQIVND (reference sequence). This CDR3 has 16 amino acids. CDR3 in DNA: TGTGCCAGTATGTGGGGGCCTAACTCTGGGGCCAACGTCCTGACTTTC. It encodes CASMWGPNSGANVLTF.

Relative to its sample, this clonotype is medium-sized (0.01 to 0.1%). The chain recombines TRBV7-6 with TRBJ1-2; D is unresolved. The CDR3 is 16 amino acids. V lost 5 bases and J lost 0, with 16 bases in between. Germline V lookup: CDR1 SGHVS, CDR2 FNYEAQ. The CDR3 reads CASSPFGGQTNYGYTF. The CDR3 DNA reads as TGTGCCAGCAGCCCGTTTGGCGGCCAGACTAACTATGGCTACACCTTC. Full variable domain (outside the CDR3, taken from reference TRBV7-6 and TRBJ1-2): GAGVSQSPRYKVTKRGQDVALRCDPISGHVSLYWYRQALGQGPEFLTYFNYEAQQDKSGLPNDRFSAERPEGSISTLTIQRTEQRDSAMYRCASSPFGGQTNYGYTFGSGTRLTVV.

By frequency in the sample, this clonotype is medium-sized (0.01 to 0.1%). J is TRBJ2-3 and V is TRBV11-2; D remains unclear. Germline loops: CDR1 SGHAT, CDR2 FQNNGV. The CDR3 runs 16 residues. V was clipped by 5 bases and J by 6 bases, with 21 bases between them. CDR3 nucleotide sequence: TGTGCCAGCAGCCCCCCTGTTGTTCCGGCCGGCGATACGCAGTATTTT. It is translated as CASSPPVVPAGDTQYF.

This chain connects TRBV15 to TRBJ2-2; D remains ambiguous. Germline assignment: CDR1 LNHNV and CDR2 YYDKDF (reference sequence). The CDR3 length is 12 residues. Trimming took 7 bases from V and 0 from J, leaving 3 bases between them. The DNA of the CDR3 is TGTGCCACCACTTCGAACACCGGGGAGCTGTTTTTT. Translation: CATTSNTGELFF.

This clonotype was seen at least ten times. The genes are TRBV30 and TRBJ2-1; 9 positions match TRBD2. Germline values: CDR1 GTSNPN, CDR2 SVGIG (reference sequence). There are 16 residues in the CDR3. The J segment lost 8 bases and the V segment lost 1 base, leaving 12 bases of the junction unmatched. The CDR3 region is CAWSGIRAGGWDEQFF. The CDR3 nucleotides read TGTGCCTGGAGTGGGATTAGAGCGGGAGGATGGGATGAGCAGTTCTTC.

This clonotype was detected a few times. The chain has TRBV6-2 or TRBV6-3 and TRBJ2-7, with a weak D call TRBD2 (7 bases). Looked up from germline, CDR1 is MNHEY and CDR2 is SVGEGT. The CDR3 is made up of 19 amino acids. V gave up 1 base and J gave up 0 bases, with 22 bases separating them. The CDR3 protein is CASSYLGGTSAQLSYEQYF. CDR3 sequence (DNA): TGTGCCAGCAGTTACTTAGGGGGTACTAGCGCGCAACTCTCCTACGAGCAGTACTTC.

This clonotype occurred a few times. V and J are TRBV6-6 and TRBJ1-5, with D possibly TRBD1 on 6 matching bases. The germline V and J ends were trimmed by 4 bases and 7 bases, with 14 bases remaining between them. This CDR3 contains 14 residues. The germline gives CDR1 MNHNY, CDR2 SVGAGI (reference sequence). The CDR3 is CASSLQGGGQPQHF. The CDR3 bases are TGTGCCAGCAGTTTACAGGGAGGAGGGCAGCCCCAGCATTTT.

This clonotype was counted at least ten times. The gene calls are TRBV11-2 and TRBJ2-3; possibly TRBD1 for D (6 bases). This CDR3 region has 16 residues. Germline V gene data show CDR1 as SGHAT and CDR2 as FQNNGV. Trimming pared 1 base from V and 1 base from J, leaving 12 bases between. The CDR3 DNA sequence: TGTGCCAGCAGCTTAGGGCCTGGACAGCGCACAGATACGCAGTATTTT. It encodes CASSLGPGQRTDTQYF. The full variable domain, its missing parts supplied by reference TRBV11-2 and TRBJ2-3, is EAGVAQSPRYKIIEKRQSVAFWCNPISGHATLYWYQQILGQGPKLLIQFQNNGVVDDSQLPKDRFSAERLKGVDSTLKIQPAKLEDSAVYLCASSLGPGQRTDTQYFGPGTRLTVL.